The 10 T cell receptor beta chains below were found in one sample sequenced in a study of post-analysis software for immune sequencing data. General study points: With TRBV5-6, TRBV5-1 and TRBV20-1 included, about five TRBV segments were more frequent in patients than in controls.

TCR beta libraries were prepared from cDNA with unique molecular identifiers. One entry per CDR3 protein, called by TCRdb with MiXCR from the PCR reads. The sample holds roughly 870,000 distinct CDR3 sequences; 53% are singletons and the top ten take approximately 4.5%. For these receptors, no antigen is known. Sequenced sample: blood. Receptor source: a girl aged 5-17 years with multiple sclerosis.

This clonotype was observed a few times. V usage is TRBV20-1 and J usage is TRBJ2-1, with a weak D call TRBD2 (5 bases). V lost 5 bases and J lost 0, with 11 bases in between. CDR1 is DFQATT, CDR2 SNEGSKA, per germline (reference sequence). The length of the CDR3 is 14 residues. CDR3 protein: CSARAVVSYNEQFF. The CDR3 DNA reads TGCAGTGCTCGAGCGGTGGTCTCCTACAATGAGCAGTTCTTC.

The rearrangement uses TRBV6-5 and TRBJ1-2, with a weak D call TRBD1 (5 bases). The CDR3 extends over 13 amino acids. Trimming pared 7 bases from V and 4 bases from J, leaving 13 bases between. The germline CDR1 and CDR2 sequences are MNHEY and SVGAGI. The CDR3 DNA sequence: TGTGCCAGCACGCGGGACCCCAGCTATGGCTACACCTTC. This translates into CASTRDPSYGYTF.

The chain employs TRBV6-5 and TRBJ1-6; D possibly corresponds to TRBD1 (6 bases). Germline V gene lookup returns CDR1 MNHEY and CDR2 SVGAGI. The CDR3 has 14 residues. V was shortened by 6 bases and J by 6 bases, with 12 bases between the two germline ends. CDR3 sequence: CASRSGDPNSPLHF. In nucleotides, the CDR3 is TGTGCCAGCAGATCAGGGGATCCTAATTCACCCCTCCACTTT.

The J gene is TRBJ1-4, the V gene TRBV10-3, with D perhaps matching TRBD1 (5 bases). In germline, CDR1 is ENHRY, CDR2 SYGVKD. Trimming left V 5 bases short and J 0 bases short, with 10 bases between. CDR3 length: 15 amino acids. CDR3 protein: CAISPGGSTNEKLFF. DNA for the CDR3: TGTGCCATCAGTCCCGGGGGTTCAACTAATGAAAAACTGTTTTTT.

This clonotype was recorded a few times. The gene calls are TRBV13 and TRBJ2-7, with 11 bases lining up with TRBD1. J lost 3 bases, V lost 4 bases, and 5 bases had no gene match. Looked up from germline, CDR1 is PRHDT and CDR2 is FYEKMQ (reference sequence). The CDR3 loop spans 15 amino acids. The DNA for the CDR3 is TGTGCCAGCAGCTCACCGGGACAGGGGGACTACGAGCAGTACTTC. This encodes CASSSPGQGDYEQYF.

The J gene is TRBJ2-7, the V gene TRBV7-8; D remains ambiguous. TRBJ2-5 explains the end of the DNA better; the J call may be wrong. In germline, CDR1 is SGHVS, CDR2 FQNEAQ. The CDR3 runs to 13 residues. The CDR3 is CASGPEIKETQYF. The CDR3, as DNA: TGTGCCAGCGGACCGGAGATTAAAGAGACCCAGTACTTC.

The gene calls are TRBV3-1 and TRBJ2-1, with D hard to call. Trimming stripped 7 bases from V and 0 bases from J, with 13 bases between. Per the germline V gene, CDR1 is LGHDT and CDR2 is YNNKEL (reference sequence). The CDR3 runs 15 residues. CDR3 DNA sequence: TGTGCCAGCAACCGGAAGGGTAGCTCCTACAATGAGCAGTTCTTC. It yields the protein CASNRKGSSYNEQFF.

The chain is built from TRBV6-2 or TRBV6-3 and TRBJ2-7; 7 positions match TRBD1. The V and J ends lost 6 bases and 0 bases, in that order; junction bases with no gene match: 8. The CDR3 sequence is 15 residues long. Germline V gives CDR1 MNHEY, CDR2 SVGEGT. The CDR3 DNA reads TGTGCCAGCAGCTGGACCGGGACAGACTCCTACGAGCAGTACTTC. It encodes CASSWTGTDSYEQYF.

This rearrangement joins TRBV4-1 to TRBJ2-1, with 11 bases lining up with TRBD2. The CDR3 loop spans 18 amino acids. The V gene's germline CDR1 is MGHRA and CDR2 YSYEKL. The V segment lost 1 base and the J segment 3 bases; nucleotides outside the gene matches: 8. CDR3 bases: TGCGCCAGCAGCCAAGCGGGTCTAGCGGGGGGATTCTACAATGAGCAGTTCTTC. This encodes CASSQAGLAGGFYNEQFF.

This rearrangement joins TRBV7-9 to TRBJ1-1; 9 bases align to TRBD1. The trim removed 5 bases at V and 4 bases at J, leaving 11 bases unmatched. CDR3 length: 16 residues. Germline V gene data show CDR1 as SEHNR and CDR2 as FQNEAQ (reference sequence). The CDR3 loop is CASSVGGQGVVTEAFF. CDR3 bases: TGTGCCAGCAGCGTAGGGGGACAGGGCGTCGTCACTGAAGCTTTCTTT.